These 11 T cell receptor beta chains share one sample of origin, sequenced in a study of blood T cell repertoires in COVID-19. The table came from immunoSEQ multiplex PCR; TCRdb's copy has only in-frame clones and leaves some out. The sample contains more than 50,000 clones, 82% of which appear only once. The sequenced material came from peripheral blood. These receptors came from a human donor in a cohort sampled during active COVID-19.

This rearrangement joins TRBV7-2 to TRBJ1-5, with a weak D call TRBD1 (6 bases). This CDR3 contains 14 residues. The germline V gene encodes CDR1 SGHTA and CDR2 FQGNSA. Trimming cost V 5 bases and J 7 bases, with 15 bases left between them. The CDR3 region has the DNA TGTGCCAGCAGCGCCCTAGGGGGTACCCAGCCCCAGCATTTT. It specifies CASSALGGTQPQHF.

This clone was detected a few times. The gene calls are TRBV27 and TRBJ2-7, with D maybe TRBD1 (6 bases). Germline CDR1 reads MNHEY; CDR2 reads SMNVEV (reference sequence). V lost 6 bases and J lost 2, with 17 bases in between. This CDR3 region has 15 residues. CDR3 DNA sequence: TGTGCCAGCAGAAGGGGGTTCTCTTTACCCTACGAGCAGTACGTC. Protein: CASRRGFSLPYEQYV.

J is TRBJ2-1 and V is TRBV9; perhaps TRBD1 as D (5 bases). The germline V gene encodes CDR1 SGDLS and CDR2 YYNGEE. Trimming took 2 bases from V and 0 from J, leaving 9 bases between them. This CDR3 region has 15 residues. Here the CDR3 reads CASSVGAPSYNEQFF. The CDR3 DNA reads TGTGCCAGCAGCGTTGGGGCCCCCTCCTACAATGAGCAGTTCTTC.

This rearrangement joins TRBV20-1 to TRBJ2-1; unclear D gene. Trimming removed 6 bases at V and 10 bases at J, with 10 bases between. This CDR3 comprises 10 residues. CDR1 and CDR2 (germline): DFQATT, SNEGSKA (reference sequence). The CDR3 spells CSAPAREQFF. The CDR3 DNA reads TGCAGTGCCCCCGCCCGGGAGCAGTTCTTC.

This clone appeared once. The chain has TRBV11-2 and TRBJ2-6; D possibly corresponds to TRBD2 (5 bases). Germline V lookup: CDR1 SGHAT, CDR2 FQNNGV. Between the trimmed V and J ends, which lost 8 bases and 0 bases, there was a span of 14 bases. CDR3 length: 16 residues. This chain's CDR3 is CASSGLKSSGANVLTF. The CDR3 nucleotides are TGTGCCAGCTCCGGACTCAAATCCTCTGGGGCCAACGTCCTGACTTTC.

This chain connects TRBV6-5 to TRBJ1-1; D call uncertain. The V and J ends lost 6 bases and 3 bases respectively, with 5 bases between them. This CDR3 spans 11 amino acids. Germline V gene sequence: CDR1 MNHEY, CDR2 SVGAGI. In DNA, the CDR3 is TGTGCCAGCAGAACAGACACTGAAGCTTTCTTT. It codes for CASRTDTEAFF.

This clone was seen many times. The genes are TRBV7-9 and TRBJ1-3, with 8 nucleotides matching TRBD1. Unmatched junction bases numbered 5, after V lost 3 bases and J lost 4 bases. The CDR3 spans 15 residues. Germline V gene lookup returns CDR1 SEHNR and CDR2 FQNEAQ (reference sequence). For the CDR3, the DNA is TGTGCCAGCAGCTTCAACAGGGGGAACGGAAACACCATATATTTT. Its translation is CASSFNRGNGNTIYF.

V and J are TRBV12-3 or TRBV12-4 and TRBJ2-3; D call uncertain. V was shortened by 4 bases and J by 6 bases, with 8 bases between the two germline ends. The CDR3 contains 12 residues. The CDR3 coding sequence is TGTGCCAGCAGTTCGGTGCGGGATACGCAGTATTTT. This sequence encodes CASSSVRDTQYF.

J is TRBJ1-6 and V is TRBV14; no firm D call. The germline V gene has CDR1 SGHDN and CDR2 FVKESK. There are 15 residues in the CDR3. V dropped 4 bases and J dropped 5 bases, with 12 bases sitting between them. CDR3 sequence: CASSPLGRDNSPLHF. CDR3 DNA: TGTGCCAGCAGCCCCCTTGGGAGAGATAATTCACCCCTCCACTTT.

The chain joins TRBV11-2 to TRBJ2-1; the D gene is possibly TRBD1 (6 bases). The V gene lost 1 base and the J gene lost 10 bases, with 14 bases spanning the gap. CDR3 length: 14 residues. CDR1 SGHAT and CDR2 FQNNGV come from the germline V gene. CDR3 protein: CASSLGDTRWEQFF. The CDR3 region has the DNA TGTGCCAGCAGCTTAGGGGACACCCGGTGGGAGCAGTTCTTC.

The rearrangement joins TRBV19 to TRBJ2-7, with a weak D call TRBD2 (7 bases). The CDR3 loop spans 15 amino acids. Germline V gives CDR1 LNHDA, CDR2 SQIVND (reference sequence). Trimming removed 1 base at V and 3 bases at J, with 13 bases between. CDR3: CASSIVAGAVYEQYF. DNA for the CDR3: TGTGCCAGTAGTATAGTCGCGGGGGCCGTCTACGAGCAGTACTTC.